This is a list of T cell receptor beta chains from one sample in a study of PD-1 blockade in mismatch repair-deficient tumors. Sequencing used immunoSEQ multiplex PCR; TCRdb keeps in-frame clones, though not all of them. Found here are 25,000 to 30,000 clones, approximately 84% of them singletons; the top ten hold under 3.5%. The input for sequencing was PBMCs, taken before pembrolizumab treatment. These receptors all come from an adult with mismatch repair-deficient cancer. The CDR3 runs from the conserved cysteine through the conserved F or W. Each record gives: D gene, clone size, J gene, V gene, CDR3 DNA, CDR3 protein. D genes are given only for firm matches. Clone sizes are given selectively: once, few, many, or a class where the clone is expanded.

. | . | TRBJ2-5 | TRBV5-1 | TGCGCCAGCAGCCCCGGCGGGTTCGAGACCCAGTACTTC | CASSPGGFETQYF
TRBD2 | . | TRBJ2-1 | TRBV9 | TGTGCCAGCAGCCCGACGACTAGCGGCTACAAGCAGTTCTTC | CASSPTTSGYKQFF
. | . | TRBJ1-1 | TRBV9 | TGTGCCAGCAGCGTAGGGGACAAGGCTACTGAAGCTTTCTTT | CASSVGDKATEAFF
. | once | TRBJ2-1 | TRBV27 | TGTGCCAGCAGTTTCGGACTCTACAATGAGCAGTTCTTC | CASSFGLYNEQFF
. | once | TRBJ2-2 | TRBV2 | TGTGCCAGCAGTTTTAACGGAGCCCACCACACCGGGGAGCTGTTTTTT | CASSFNGAHHTGELFF
TRBD2 | . | TRBJ2-1 | TRBV12-5 | TGTGCTAGTGGTTCGGGGGGTAGCAACAATGAGCAGTTCTTC | CASGSGGSNNEQFF
TRBD2 | . | TRBJ2-7 | TRBV28 | TGTGCCAGCAGTTTAGAGGCGGGGAGGGGATCGGGCTCCTACGAGCAGTACTTC | CASSLEAGRGSGSYEQYF
TRBD1 | once | TRBJ1-3 | TRBV5-4 | TGTGCCAGCAGCTTGGCCGGGACAGGGGGAAACACCATATATTTT | CASSLAGTGGNTIYF
TRBD2 | . | TRBJ2-1 | TRBV6-6 | TGTGCCAGCAGTTACCGGACTAGCAAGCAGGGTGAGCAGTTCTTC | CASSYRTSKQGEQFF
TRBD2 | few | TRBJ2-7 | TRBV7-7 | TGTGCCAGCAGCCCCGACCATAGCGGGGCCTACGAGCAGTACTTC | CASSPDHSGAYEQYF
TRBD2 | . | TRBJ2-1 | TRBV5-1 | TGCGCCAGCAGCTCGGTGACTAGCGGGAGGGGGGGGAGCTCCTACAATGAGCAGTTCTTC | CASSSVTSGRGGSSYNEQFF
TRBD2 | . | TRBJ2-1 | TRBV2 | TGTGCCAGCACGGTTACTAGCGGGAGGGGTGAGCAGTTCTTC | CASTVTSGRGEQFF
. | . | TRBJ2-1 | TRBV2 | TGTGCCAGCAGTTTGGACAAGGTAAATGAGCAGTTCTTC | CASSLDKVNEQFF
. | once | TRBJ2-3 | TRBV6-5 | TGTGCCAGCAGTTCTGGACTGGGCGATACGCAGTATTTT | CASSSGLGDTQYF
. | . | TRBJ1-1 | TRBV5-1 | TGCGCCAGCATCCCCGCGGAGGAAGCTTTCTTT | CASIPAEEAFF
TRBD1 | . | TRBJ2-3 | TRBV2 | TGTGCCAGCAGTGACAGGGGGCGGTCAGATACGCAGTATTTT | CASSDRGRSDTQYF
. | . | TRBJ2-1 | TRBV4-1 | TGCGCCAGCAGAGCGTCGATCTACAATGAGCAGTTCTTC | CASRASIYNEQFF
TRBD2 | . | TRBJ2-1 | TRBV19 | TGTGCCAGCCGGACTAGCGGGACCCATGAGCAGTTCTTC | CASRTSGTHEQFF
TRBD1 | . | TRBJ1-1 | TRBV15 | TGTGCCACCAGCAAAGGACAGGGAGAGAACACTGAAGCTTTCTTT | CATSKGQGENTEAFF
TRBD2 | . | TRBJ2-5 | TRBV2 | TGTGCCAGCAGTGAAGGACCGGGACTAGCGGGCCAGAAGTACTTC | CASSEGPGLAGQKYF
. | . | TRBJ2-1 | TRBV18 | TGTGCCAGCTCACCACCCGGTCGGGAGCGGGATGAGCAGTTCTTC | CASSPPGRERDEQFF
TRBD1 | . | TRBJ2-1 | TRBV2 | TGTGCCAGCAGCGGATCGGACAGGGGGCTGGATGAGCAGTTCTTC | CASSGSDRGLDEQFF
. | . | TRBJ1-1 | TRBV7-8 | TGTGCCAGCAGCTCCAGGGGTATGAACACTGAAGCTTTCTTT | CASSSRGMNTEAFF
. | . | TRBJ2-2 | TRBV27 | TGTGCCAGCACCATGTCATTGAACACCGGGGAGCTGTTTTTT | CASTMSLNTGELFF
TRBD2 | . | TRBJ2-1 | TRBV6-5 | TGTGCCAGCAGTTACACGGGACTAGACGATGAGCAGTTCTTC | CASSYTGLDDEQFF
TRBD1 | . | TRBJ2-5 | TRBV11-2 | TGTGCCAGCAGCCGGGACAGGGTCAGTGAGACCCAGTACTTC | CASSRDRVSETQYF
. | . | TRBJ2-5 | TRBV9 | TGTGCCAGCAGCCCCCCGGTGGGACTTCAGACCCAGTACTTC | CASSPPVGLQTQYF
TRBD1 | . | TRBJ1-1 | TRBV28 | TGTGCCAGCACACCGGGACAGGTGAACACTGAAGCTTTCTTT | CASTPGQVNTEAFF
. | . | TRBJ2-7 | TRBV11-3 | TGTGCCAGCAGTTCCAATTCCTACGAGCAGTACTTC | CASSSNSYEQYF
. | . | TRBJ2-3 | TRBV5-1 | TGCGCCAGCAGCTTGGGCGGATTCACAGATACGCAGTATTTT | CASSLGGFTDTQYF
. | . | TRBJ2-7 | TRBV11-1 | TGTGCCAGCAGCTTAAACGGCGGTTCAAGCTCCTACGAGCAGTACTTC | CASSLNGGSSSYEQYF
TRBD1 | . | TRBJ2-7 | TRBV14 | TGTGCCAGCAGCAAAGGGACAGGGGAGTACGAGCAGTACTTC | CASSKGTGEYEQYF
. | . | TRBJ1-4 | TRBV7-6 | TGTGCCAGCAGCTTGCAACCAGGGTTTCGGGAAAAACTGTTTTTT | CASSLQPGFREKLFF
TRBD2 | . | TRBJ2-4 | TRBV7-2 | TGTGCCAGCTCCCCCGCGGGAGGTCGGGGAGCCAAAAACATTCAGTACTTC | CASSPAGGRGAKNIQYF
TRBD2 | . | TRBJ2-5 | TRBV10-3 | TGTGCCATCAGTGCTGGACTAGCGGACCAAGAGACCCAGTACTTC | CAISAGLADQETQYF
. | . | TRBJ2-7 | TRBV28 | TGTGCCAGCAGTTCACCCGGGTCCCCCTCCTACGAGCAGTACTTC | CASSSPGSPSYEQYF
TRBD1 | . | TRBJ1-5 | TRBV5-1 | TGCGCCAGCAGCTTCGAACAGGGGCCGAATCAGCCCCAGCATTTT | CASSFEQGPNQPQHF
TRBD1 | . | TRBJ2-7 | TRBV4-2 | TGTGCCAGCAGCGAACGACAGGGGCCGCCTTACGAGCAGTACTTC | CASSERQGPPYEQYF
TRBD1 | . | TRBJ1-4 | TRBV6-6 | TGTGCCAGCAGCCTGACAGGGTCAACTAATGAAAAACTGTTTTTT | CASSLTGSTNEKLFF
TRBD2 | once | TRBJ2-5 | TRBV7-9 | TGTGCCAGCAGCTCCGGACTAGTGCTCGGGACCCAGTACTTC | CASSSGLVLGTQYF
. | . | TRBJ1-1 | TRBV4-2 | TGTGCCAGCAGCCCCAGGGGTCTCGAAGAGGGCACTGAAGCTTTCTTT | CASSPRGLEEGTEAFF
TRBD2 | . | TRBJ2-2 | TRBV5-1 | TGCGCCAGCAGCCTAATAGCGGGAGAGGGGGAGCTGTTTTTT | CASSLIAGEGELFF
TRBD1 | once | TRBJ2-7 | TRBV18 | TGTGCCAGCTCACCCCGACAGGGGACCCCCTACGAGCAGTACTTC | CASSPRQGTPYEQYF
TRBD1 | . | TRBJ1-6 | TRBV30 | TGTGCCTGGAGCCAGGGGGTCGTGGGAAATTCACCCCTCCACTTT | CAWSQGVVGNSPLHF
. | . | TRBJ2-1 | TRBV14 | TGTGCCAGCAGCCAATTCGGAGGGCCCCAGTTCTTC | CASSQFGGPQFF
. | once | TRBJ1-1 | TRBV9 | TGTGCCAGCAGCGTAGGGCTGCTAGGAAGAGAGGGAGCTTTCTTT | CASSVGLLGREGAFF
TRBD1 | . | TRBJ1-2 | TRBV30 | TGTGCCTGGAGTGTCTTAGGGGTGACAGGGGGTCTCGTGGACTATGGCTACACCTTC | CAWSVLGVTGGLVDYGYTF
. | . | TRBJ1-5 | TRBV28 | TGTGCCAGCAGTGCACTAAACAATCAGCCCCAGCATTTT | CASSALNNQPQHF
TRBD2 | . | TRBJ2-5 | TRBV27 | TGTGCCAGCAGTTTAATGGCGGGAGCAATAGAGACCCAGTACTTC | CASSLMAGAIETQYF
. | . | TRBJ1-1 | TRBV7-6 | TGTGCCAGCAGCTTAGTCGCGGGGAACACTGAAGCTTTCTTT | CASSLVAGNTEAFF
TRBD1 | . | TRBJ1-2 | TRBV19 | TGTGCCAGTAGTGCGGGGACAGCTAACTATGGCTACACCTTC | CASSAGTANYGYTF
TRBD2 | . | TRBJ2-3 | TRBV6-4 | TGTGCCAGCAGCGTACACGGGACTAGCGGATTGGATACGCAGTATTTT | CASSVHGTSGLDTQYF
. | . | TRBJ1-3 | TRBV28 | TGTGCCAGCAGTTTATGGACAGGTTCTGGAAACACCATATATTTT | CASSLWTGSGNTIYF